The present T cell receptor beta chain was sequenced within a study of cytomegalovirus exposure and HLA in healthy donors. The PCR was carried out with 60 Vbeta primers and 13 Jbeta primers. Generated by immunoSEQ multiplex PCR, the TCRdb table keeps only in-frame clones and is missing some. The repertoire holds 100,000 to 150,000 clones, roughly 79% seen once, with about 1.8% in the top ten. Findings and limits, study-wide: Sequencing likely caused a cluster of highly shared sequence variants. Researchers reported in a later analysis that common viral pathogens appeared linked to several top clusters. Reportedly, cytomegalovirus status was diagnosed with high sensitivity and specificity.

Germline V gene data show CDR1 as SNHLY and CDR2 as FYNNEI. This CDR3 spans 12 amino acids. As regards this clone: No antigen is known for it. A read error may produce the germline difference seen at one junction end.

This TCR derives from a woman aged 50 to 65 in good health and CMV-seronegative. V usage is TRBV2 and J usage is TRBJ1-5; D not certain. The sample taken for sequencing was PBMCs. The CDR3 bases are TGTGCCAGCAGTGACCCGCCAGGAACCTCAGCTTTT. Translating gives CASSDPPGTSAF. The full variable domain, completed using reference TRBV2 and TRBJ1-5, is EPEVTQTPSHQVTQMGQEVILRCVPISNHLYFYWYRQILGQKVEFLVSFYNNEISEKSEIFDDQFSVERPDGSNFTLKIRSTKLEDSAMYFCASSDPPGTSAFGDGTRLSIL.